These 26 T cell receptor beta chains were all obtained from the same sample, sequenced in a study of cytomegalovirus exposure and HLA in healthy donors. The PCR was carried out with 60 Vbeta primers and 13 Jbeta primers. The data were produced by immunoSEQ multiplex PCR, yet TCRdb's version contains in-frame clones alone and is incomplete. The sample holds roughly 100,000 clones, about two thirds seen once. Source material: PBMCs. These TCRs come from a woman between 45 and 65 years old in good health and CMV-seropositive.

This clone has only a few counts. The CDR3 DNA follows: TGTGCCAGCTCACCACAAGGGGGGGGCTATCAGCCCCAGCATTTT. This gives the protein CASSPQGGGYQPQHF. This chain connects TRBV18 to TRBJ1-5, with D perhaps TRBD1 (6 bases). Deletions cut 1 base from V and 5 bases from J, with 12 bases between. The germline V gene has CDR1 KGHSH and CDR2 LQKENI. The CDR3 spans 15 residues. Drawing the rest from reference TRBV18 and TRBJ1-5, the complete variable domain is NAGVMQNPRHLVRRRGQEARLRCSPMKGHSHVYWYRQLPEEGLKFMVYLQKENIIDESGMPKERFSAEFPKEGPSILRIQQVVRGDSAAYFCASSPQGGGYQPQHFGDGTRLSIL.

V is TRBV29-1 and J is TRBJ2-5, with a tentative D call TRBD1 (6 bases). The end of the DNA is better explained by TRBJ2-7, so the J call may be wrong. Germline loops: CDR1 SQVTM, CDR2 ANQGSEA. This CDR3 is 11 amino acids long. This chain's CDR3 is CSARTAYEQYF. The CDR3 DNA follows: TGCAGCGCAAGGACAGCCTACGAGCAGTACTTC.

V usage is TRBV5-5 and J usage is TRBJ2-3; no clear D. The V and J ends lost 7 bases and 4 bases respectively, with 7 bases between them. The germline CDR1 and CDR2 sequences are SGHKS and YYEKEE (reference sequence). This CDR3 spans 11 amino acids. The CDR3 loop is CASGPADTQYF. The CDR3 DNA reads TGTGCCAGCGGGCCCGCAGATACGCAGTATTTT.

The chain employs TRBV28 and TRBJ2-7; D is perhaps TRBD2 (5 bases). The CDR3 is made up of 15 amino acids. V dropped 5 bases and J dropped 4 bases, with 18 bases sitting between them. In germline, CDR1 is MDHEN, CDR2 SYDVKM. The CDR3 here is CASSPPAGGYYEQYF. The CDR3 nucleotides are TGTGCCAGCAGTCCACCCGCGGGTGGTTATTACGAGCAGTACTTC.

This clone appeared once. The chain links TRBV28 to TRBJ1-5; 9 bases are shared with TRBD1. The V and J ends lost 6 bases and 7 bases, in that order; junction bases with no gene match: 10. The CDR3 contains 15 residues. Germline lookup yields CDR1 MDHEN and CDR2 SYDVKM. CDR3 protein: CASSKEQGARQPQHF. DNA of the CDR3: TGTGCCAGCAGCAAGGAACAGGGGGCAAGGCAGCCCCAGCATTTT. Full variable domain (missing parts from reference TRBV28 and TRBJ1-5): DVKVTQSSRYLVKRTGEKVFLECVQDMDHENMFWYRQDPGLGLRLIYFSYDVKMKEKGDIPEGYSVSREKKERFSLILESASTNQTSMYLCASSKEQGARQPQHFGDGTRLSIL.

The chain employs TRBV4-1 and TRBJ2-7; the match to TRBD1 covers 7 bases. CDR3 length: 14 residues. Trimming at V came to 4 bases and at J to 3 bases, leaving 6 bases not matched to a gene. CDR1 is MGHRA and CDR2 is YSYEKL in the germline V gene. CDR3 sequence reads: CASSPRQGHYEQYF. The CDR3 region has the DNA TGCGCCAGCAGCCCCCGACAGGGTCACTACGAGCAGTACTTC.

The chain employs TRBV7-3 and TRBJ2-1, with 8 bases matching TRBD1. Trimming removed 4 bases from V and 5 bases from J; junction bases left unmatched: 4. Germline V CDR1 and CDR2: SGHTA, FQGTGA. The CDR3 length is 14 residues. CDR3 sequence: CASSSRDRNNEQFF. The CDR3, as DNA: TGTGCCAGCAGCTCTAGGGACAGGAACAATGAGCAGTTCTTC.

V and J are TRBV9 and TRBJ2-7, with 10 nucleotides matching TRBD1. The CDR3 is 14 residues long. Germline V CDR1 and CDR2: SGDLS, YYNGEE. The V and J ends lost 3 bases and 5 bases, in that order; junction bases with no gene match: 5. CDR3 protein: CASSARGQGNEQYF. The CDR3 coding sequence is TGTGCCAGCAGCGCCAGGGGACAGGGGAACGAGCAGTACTTC.

The chain carries TRBV30 and TRBJ2-7, with TRBD2 matching over 7 bases. The germline V gene has CDR1 GTSNPN and CDR2 SVGIG (reference sequence). The V segment lost 0 bases and the J segment 7 bases; nucleotides outside the gene matches: 12. The length of the CDR3 is 15 residues. CDR3: CAWSVVVGGPYEQYF. The CDR3 DNA sequence: TGTGCCTGGAGTGTTGTGGTGGGAGGGCCGTATGAGCAGTACTTC.

V gene TRBV6-1 combines with J gene TRBJ1-5, with D possibly matching TRBD1 (5 bases). Trimming pared 6 bases from V and 4 bases from J, leaving 13 bases between. Germline CDR1 and CDR2: MNHNS and SASEGT. The CDR3 covers 14 residues. CDR3 region: CASRPGTWNQPQHF. The CDR3, as DNA: TGTGCCAGCAGGCCCGGGACTTGGAATCAGCCCCAGCATTTT.

The chain combines TRBV6-5 with TRBJ2-2; 12 positions match TRBD2. J gave up 7 bases and V 6 bases, and 6 bases lay outside the gene matches. The germline CDR1 and CDR2 sequences are MNHEY and SVGAGI. The CDR3 contains 15 residues. CDR3 in DNA: TGTGCCAGCAGCTCTCTAGCGGGAGGGATCGGGGAGCTGTTTTTT. Amino acids: CASSSLAGGIGELFF.

The table lists this clone with a count of one. The chain couples TRBV19 to TRBJ2-3; possible D gene TRBD2, 5 bases. Per the germline V gene, CDR1 is LNHDA and CDR2 is SQIVND (reference sequence). V dropped 1 base and J dropped 1 base, with 6 bases sitting between them. The CDR3 runs 14 residues. The DNA of the CDR3 is TGTGCCAGTAGTATAGCGAGGGGCACAGATACGCAGTATTTT. This encodes CASSIARGTDTQYF.

This clone was seen only once. The V call is TRBV11-3, the J call TRBJ2-5, with TRBD1 matching over 8 bases. The DNA matches TRBJ2-7 better at its end, which makes the J call doubtful. This CDR3 is 14 amino acids long. Germline values: CDR1 SGHNT, CDR2 YENEEA. The CDR3 nucleotides are TGTGCCAGCAGCCTCGGGACAGGCCCTTCCGAGCAGTACTTC. Its protein product is CASSLGTGPSEQYF.

The chain employs TRBV11-1 and TRBJ2-1; tentatively, D is TRBD2 (6 bases). The CDR3 length is 16 residues. The V end was cut by 0 bases, the J end by 3 bases, with 12 bases between. Germline values: CDR1 SGHAT, CDR2 FQDESV (reference sequence). The CDR3: CASSLAGVGGYNEQFF. The CDR3 DNA follows: TGTGCCAGCAGCTTAGCGGGGGTCGGGGGCTACAATGAGCAGTTCTTC.

The CDR3 spells CASSPLGQIQPQHF. DNA of the CDR3: TGTGCCAGCAGTCCCCTCGGACAAATTCAGCCCCAGCATTTT. V is TRBV27 and J is TRBJ1-5, with D possibly TRBD1 on 5 matching bases. Germline CDR1 reads MNHEY; CDR2 reads SMNVEV (reference sequence). This CDR3 is 14 amino acids long. V lost 5 bases to trimming and J lost 6 bases, with 14 bases between them.

This clone was detected only a few times. The chain combines TRBV5-1 with TRBJ2-5; D remains unclear. The CDR3 contains 14 residues. The V gene's germline CDR1 is SGHRS and CDR2 YFSETQ. The V end was cut by 0 bases, the J end by 5 bases, with 11 bases between. CDR3 sequence: CASSLAPPRETQYF. DNA of the CDR3: TGCGCCAGCAGCTTGGCGCCCCCCAGGGAGACCCAGTACTTC.

This chain joins TRBV27 and TRBJ2-1; perhaps TRBD1 as D (6 bases). CDR3 length: 15 residues. Germline V gene data show CDR1 as MNHEY and CDR2 as SMNVEV (reference sequence). Deletions cut 6 bases from V and 4 bases from J, with 16 bases between. CDR3 sequence (DNA): TGTGCCAGCAGCTCAAGACAGGCCCTTTACAATGAGCAGTTCTTC. It encodes CASSSRQALYNEQFF.

The genes are TRBV11-3 and TRBJ2-1, with TRBD1 identical over 12 bases. With V trimmed by 1 base and J by 9 bases, 10 bases remained unmatched. This CDR3 has 17 amino acids. From germline, CDR1 is SGHNT and CDR2 YENEEA. CDR3 in DNA: TGTGCCAGCAGCTTAGGGCTCCGGGACAGGGGGCGGGGTGAGCAGTTCTTC. This gives the protein CASSLGLRDRGRGEQFF.

Regarding this clone: A read error may account for a junction end that differs from germline. This chain links TRBV10-3 with TRBJ2-5; 7 bases agree with TRBD1. This CDR3 region has 16 residues. CDR1 and CDR2 (germline): ENHRY, SYGVKD. CDR3 sequence: CASSDWYRGLQETQYF. The CDR3 DNA follows: TGTGCCAGCAGTGATTGGTACAGGGGCCTCCAAGAGACCCAGTACTTC.

This clone was seen more than once but under ten times. The V call is TRBV7-9, the J call TRBJ1-1; D remains ambiguous. Trimming took off 3 bases at V and 3 bases at J, with 5 bases between the two ends. Germline V gene data show CDR1 as SEHNR and CDR2 as FQNEAQ (reference sequence). This CDR3 has 12 amino acids. The CDR3 loop reads CASSFGDTEAFF. In DNA form, the CDR3 reads TGTGCCAGCAGCTTCGGGGACACTGAAGCTTTCTTT. The entire variable domain, with the rest obtained from reference TRBV7-9 and TRBJ1-1, is as follows: DTGVSQNPRHKITKRGQNVTFRCDPISEHNRLYWYRQTLGQGPEFLTYFQNEAQLEKSRLLSDRFSAERPKGSFSTLEIQRTEQGDSAMYLCASSFGDTEAFFGQGTRLTVV.

The rearrangement uses TRBV7-3 and TRBJ2-5; D may be TRBD2 (5 bases). Germline V gene sequence: CDR1 SGHTA, CDR2 FQGTGA. Trimming pared 5 bases from V and 1 base from J, leaving 8 bases between. This CDR3 has 13 amino acids. The CDR3 spells CASSPGVQETQYF. CDR3 coding DNA: TGTGCCAGCAGCCCCGGGGTCCAAGAGACCCAGTACTTC.

V is TRBV7-6 and J is TRBJ2-3; D may be TRBD1 (8 bases). The germline V gene encodes CDR1 SGHVS and CDR2 FNYEAQ. V lost 2 bases and J 3 bases, leaving 24 bases between the germline ends. The CDR3 length is 19 residues. The CDR3 coding sequence is TGTGCCAGCAGCTTACGGGCCCCAAACAGGGGGGGGCATACAGATACGCAGTATTTT. Translated, it gives CASSLRAPNRGGHTDTQYF.

This chain joins TRBV18 and TRBJ1-2, with TRBD1 as a possible D gene (5 bases). The germline gives CDR1 KGHSH, CDR2 LQKENI. V gave up 8 bases and J gave up 7 bases, with 23 bases separating them. The CDR3 length is 15 residues. Here the CDR3 reads CASRPAEGVVSGYTF. The DNA of the CDR3 is TGTGCCAGCCGCCCCGCCGAAGGGGTAGTATCTGGCTACACCTTC.

The rearrangement joins TRBV28 to TRBJ1-2; 9 bases are shared with TRBD1. The CDR3 covers 14 residues. The V gene end was trimmed by 2 bases and the J gene end by 8 bases; junction bases not matched to a gene: 6. CDR1 and CDR2 (germline): MDHEN, SYDVKM. The DNA of the CDR3 is TGTGCCAGCAGTTTACCGGGGACAGGGCGAGGCTACACCTTC. This sequence encodes CASSLPGTGRGYTF.

This clone was found a few times. This chain joins TRBV9 and TRBJ2-1; 8 nucleotides align to TRBD2. This CDR3 region has 15 residues. Germline trimming cut 1 base from V and 4 bases from J; bases unmatched to any gene: 4. The germline CDR1 and CDR2 sequences are SGDLS and YYNGEE. The chain's CDR3 is CASSVSSGTYNEQFF. The CDR3 DNA reads TGTGCCAGCAGCGTAAGTAGCGGGACATACAATGAGCAGTTCTTC.

This clone was counted only a few times. The chain links TRBV5-8 to TRBJ2-7, with TRBD1 as a possible D gene (6 bases). V was cut by 3 bases and J by 8 bases, with 18 bases left in between. CDR1 is SGHTS and CDR2 is YDEGEE in the germline V gene. This CDR3 region has 14 residues. CDR3 in amino acids: CASSSPGQREKQYF. The CDR3 DNA sequence: TGTGCCAGCAGCTCCCCGGGACAAAGGGAGAAGCAGTACTTC.